The present entry profiles one T cell receptor beta chain with its context. Its specificity is not known. The data were obtained in a study of neoadjuvant nivolumab and ipilimumab in lung cancer. The repertoire was sequenced with immunoSEQ multiplex PCR; TCRdb's copy has only in-frame clones and lacks some. The sample lists 20,000 or so clones, around 82% occurring once. Study conclusions and caveats: From pretherapy to surgery, tumor richness and clonality rose with dual therapy. Only a small number of samples underwent TCR sequencing. Compared with tumor-adjacent uninvolved lung, resected tumors showed greater richness and clonality.

V lost 1 base and J 3 bases, leaving 8 bases between the germline ends. CDR3 size: 13 residues. Germline loops: CDR1 SGHNT, CDR2 YYREEE (reference sequence). This TCR was recovered from an adult with non-small cell lung cancer. The rearrangement joins TRBV5-4 to TRBJ2-7; D not certain. The material sequenced was tumor tissue, taken after neoadjuvant nivolumab, alone or with ipilimumab, at or shortly before surgery. CDR3 sequence reads: CASSLLGDYEQYF. The CDR3 DNA reads as TGTGCCAGCAGCTTGCTCGGAGACTACGAGCAGTACTTC.